This T cell receptor (beta chain) was obtained from a study of CD8 T cells in Susac syndrome (dated by TCRdb to about 2019). About the investigation overall: Repertoire sequencing was used to test whether CD8+ T cell activation and differentiation in Susac syndrome was antigen driven. Clonality of the CD8+ T cell repertoire was compared between around eleven healthy donors, around 14 Susac syndrome patients and 15 or so multiple sclerosis patients. Broader findings and caveats from the paper: The TCR sequencing and HLA analysis was acknowledged to have included a relatively small number of individuals.

Concerning this clonotype itself: No antigen is known for it. Base qualities are missing; no much larger clone stands one base away.

RNA was extracted with the RNeasy kit and roughly 0.45 to 1 ug was reverse transcribed using random hexamers. TCR beta CDR3 regions were amplified with the immunoSEQ multiplex PCR assay covering 54 Vbeta and 13 Jbeta segments. To correct PCR amplification bias, a synthetic template baseline was used for both primer optimization and computational correction. The original methods were these. Reads were annotated to V, D and J genes according to IMGT and were analyzed with immunoSEQ Analyzer, with only productive sequences retained. To calculate clonality, Shannon entropy was normalized by log2 of the number of productive unique sequences and then subtracted from one. Public and private clones were assessed among the 100 most prevalent clones of each patient and control. Clones were defined as Susac-specific when absent from the healthy and MS cohorts, from some 1,100 published viral clones and from other ImmuneACCESS disease sequences. Starting from the raw public reads, TCRdb applied fastp trimming at Q25, assembled clones with MiXCR and retained in-frame beta chains. Merged by CDR3 protein, the rows form single entries marked with the most common genes and DNA. TCRdb's processing, not the study's, gives the V and J calls here. The sample table lists 100,000 to 150,000 distinct CDR3 sequences, approximately 93% of them with a count of one. Roughly 0.33% of the sample is taken by the ten largest.

From the cysteine up to the phenylalanine, the CDR3 has a length of 12 residues. CDR3 DNA only is kept here, 36 bases in frame from base 1. The germline V gene (reference sequence) sets CDR1 to DFQATT and CDR2 to SNEGSKA. V lost 0 bases and J lost 2 bases; the stretch between them is 2 bases long. Peripheral blood CD8+ and CD4+ T cells from healthy donors, Susac syndrome patients and multiple sclerosis patients were profiled using high-throughput TCR beta sequencing. Multiple sclerosis controls were treatment-naive patients with stable or active relapsing-remitting disease fulfilling revised McDonald criteria. Bulk CD8+ and CD4+ T cells were purified magnetically by negative isolation, whereas CD8+ TEMRA cells were enriched by FACS. Blood was collected in EDTA tubes and processed within 24 hours, with PBMCs isolated through density gradient centrifugation. PBMCs intended for TCR sequencing were cryopreserved in liquid nitrogen and were subsequently thawed in a 37 degrees C water bath. A purity of at least 90% was achieved for sorted or isolated CD4+, CD8+ and CD8+ TEMRA cells.

Sequenced: CD8+ T cells from PBMCs. This sequence uses TRBV20-1 and TRBJ1-3, with the D gene too uncertain to name. This clonotype originated in a human donor with multiple sclerosis. CDR3 reads: CSAREAGNTIYF. The DNA sequence reads TGCAGTGCTAGAGAGGCTGGAAACACCATATATTTT.